This passage covers 5 T cell receptor beta chains from one sample sequenced in a study of cytomegalovirus exposure and HLA in healthy donors. The PCR made use of 60 Vbeta and 13 Jbeta primers. The protocol was immunoSEQ multiplex PCR, while the TCRdb copy is restricted to in-frame clones and leaves out a portion. The sample consists of over 150,000 clones, over 70% of them appearing once. The sequenced sample was PBMCs. The source of these receptors is a man aged 30-40 years in good health and CMV-seropositive.

V usage is TRBV28 and J usage is TRBJ2-2; 8 bases fit TRBD1. The junction had 11 bases not matched to a gene; V was cut back by 7 bases and J by 4 bases. CDR1 and CDR2 (germline): MDHEN, SYDVKM. The CDR3 spans 16 residues. Here the CDR3 DNA reads TGTGCCAGCAATGAACTCAGGGGGCGCAGCACCGGGGAGCTGTTTTTT. This encodes CASNELRGRSTGELFF.

The V call is TRBV6-6, the J call TRBJ2-7; 7 bases map to TRBD1. There are 15 residues in the CDR3. Germline V gene data show CDR1 as MNHNY and CDR2 as SVGAGI (reference sequence). Trimming took 6 bases from V and 2 from J; bases not matched to a gene: 10. CDR3 protein: CASSSGTAIAYEQYF. CDR3 DNA: TGTGCCAGCAGCTCCGGGACAGCGATCGCCTACGAGCAGTACTTC.

The V call is TRBV7-6, the J call TRBJ2-3; possible D gene TRBD2, 6 bases. Germline CDR1 reads SGHVS; CDR2 reads FNYEAQ. Trimming stripped 5 bases from V and 0 bases from J, with 15 bases between. There are 16 residues in the CDR3. DNA of the CDR3: TGTGCCAGCAGCCCCGGGGAGGACTCTAGCACAGATACGCAGTATTTT. It yields the protein CASSPGEDSSTDTQYF.

The chain employs TRBV5-4 and TRBJ2-2, with a tentative D call TRBD1 (5 bases). Germline loops: CDR1 SGHNT, CDR2 YYREEE (reference sequence). V gave up 2 bases and J gave up 3 bases, with 8 bases separating them. The CDR3 sequence is 14 residues long. CDR3: CASSFPTDTGELFF. CDR3 sequence (DNA): TGTGCCAGCAGCTTTCCGACAGACACCGGGGAGCTGTTTTTT.

V usage is TRBV6-4 and J usage is TRBJ2-2, with 8 bases identical to TRBD2. V was clipped by 5 bases and J by 2 bases; unmatched bases: 7. CDR1 is MRHNA, CDR2 SNTAGT, per germline. The CDR3 totals 16 residues. CDR3 nucleotides: TGTGCCAGCAGTCGAACTAGCGGCCTAAACACCGGGGAGCTGTTTTTT. Its translation is CASSRTSGLNTGELFF.